This T cell receptor (beta chain) came from a study of T cells in Graves' hyperthyroidism and ophthalmopathy. Germline CDR1 LGHNT, CDR2 FRNRAP. The CDR3 spans 18 residues. Deletions cut 0 bases from V and 0 bases from J, with 14 bases between. Overall study findings and caveats: In the blood, most expanded thyroid clonotypes above 0.001 appeared as well.

Authors of the study amplified TCR beta CDR3 regions from RNA transcripts. HTBI primers were the set used in a first-round RT-PCR of the TCR CDR3. MiXCR, applied by TCRdb to the multiplex PCR reads, yields one record per CDR3 protein. The table shows tens of thousands of distinct CDR3 sequences, with around 40% occurring only once. This clonotype was recorded many times. Its antigen is unknown. Sample: blood. The genes are TRBV12-5 and TRBJ2-2; D possibly corresponds to TRBD2 (7 bases). This TCR came from a woman in her twenties or thirties with Graves' hyperthyroidism. CDR3 sequence (DNA): TGTGCTAGTGGTTTGGTAAGGGGGGGGGTAGCGAACACCGGGGAGCTGTTTTTT. The encoded protein is CASGLVRGGVANTGELFF. The full variable domain, in which reference TRBV12-5 and TRBJ2-2 provide the parts outside the CDR3, is DARVTQTPRHKVTEMGQEVTMRCQPILGHNTVFWYRQTMMQGLELLAYFRNRAPLDDSGMPKDRFSAEMPDATLATLKIQPSEPRDSAVYFCASGLVRGGVANTGELFFGEGSRLTVL.